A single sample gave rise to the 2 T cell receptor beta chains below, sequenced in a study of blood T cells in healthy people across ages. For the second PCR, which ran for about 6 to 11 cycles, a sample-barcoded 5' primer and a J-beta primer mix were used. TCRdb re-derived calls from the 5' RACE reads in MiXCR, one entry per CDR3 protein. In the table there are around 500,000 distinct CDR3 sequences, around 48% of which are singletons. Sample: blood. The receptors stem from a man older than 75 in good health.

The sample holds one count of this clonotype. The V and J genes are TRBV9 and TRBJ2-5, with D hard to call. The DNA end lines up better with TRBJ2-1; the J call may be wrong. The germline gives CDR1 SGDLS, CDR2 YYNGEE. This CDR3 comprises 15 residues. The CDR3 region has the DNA TGTGCCAGCAGCGTAGCTGGCGTGGGTTCAGAGACCCAGTTCTTC. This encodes CASSVAGVGSETQFF.

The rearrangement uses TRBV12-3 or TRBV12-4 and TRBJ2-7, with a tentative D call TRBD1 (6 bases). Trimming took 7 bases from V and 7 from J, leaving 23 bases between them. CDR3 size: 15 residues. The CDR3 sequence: CASTKGQTRNWEQYF. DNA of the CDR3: TGTGCCAGCACCAAAGGACAGACGCGAAATTGGGAGCAGTACTTC.